A single TCR beta chain is shown here with its context. This sample was taken from a study of T cells in Graves' hyperthyroidism and ophthalmopathy. Study context: The blood sample was taken at first diagnosis, before treatment began.

V shed 2 bases and J 2 bases; nucleotides not matched to a gene: 4. Germline V gives CDR1 MGHRA, CDR2 YSYEKL. This CDR3 region has 15 residues. Amplified TCR beta CDR3 regions derived from RNA transcripts. The HTBI primer set served for first-round RT-PCR of the TCR CDR3. TCRdb re-called the multiplex PCR reads through MiXCR, storing one row per CDR3 protein. The sample contains hundreds of thousands of distinct CDR3 sequences, roughly a sixth of which appear only once. Patients with uncontrolled infections, other autoimmune diseases, pregnancy or lactation were excluded. This chain connects TRBV4-1 to TRBJ2-3; 7 nucleotides match TRBD1. Sequencing was done on a sample of blood. The TCR was taken from a woman aged 45-65 years with Graves' hyperthyroidism that later progressed to Graves' ophthalmopathy. The DNA of the CDR3 is TGCGCCAGCAGCCAACCCGGACAGGCCACAGATACGCAGTATTTT. The encoded protein is CASSQPGQATDTQYF.